What follows are 20 T cell receptor beta chains derived from one specimen sequenced in a study of blood T cell repertoires in COVID-19. Profiled with immunoSEQ multiplex PCR; TCRdb holds only in-frame clones, not every one. The sample lists around 300,000 clones; about 82% were seen once. Input material: peripheral blood. These receptors were obtained from a human donor in a cohort sampled during active COVID-19.

The chain carries TRBV7-9 and TRBJ2-4; 7 bases are a match to TRBD2. The junction had 9 bases not matched to a gene; V was cut back by 1 base and J by 6 bases. The CDR3 covers 16 residues. Germline values: CDR1 SEHNR, CDR2 FQNEAQ (reference sequence). CDR3 DNA sequence: TGTGCCAGCAGCTTAGGGGGAGGGTGGTCGGGAAACATTCAGTACTTC. It codes for CASSLGGGWSGNIQYF.

The chain uses TRBV27 and TRBJ2-3; no reliable D call. The V end lost 2 bases, the J end lost 0 bases, and 9 bases lay between the germline ends. CDR3 size: 15 residues. Germline CDR1 is MNHEY and CDR2 is SMNVEV (reference sequence). CDR3 loop: CASSLQATSTDTQYF. The CDR3 DNA follows: TGTGCCAGCAGTTTACAGGCAACTAGCACAGATACGCAGTATTTT.

This clone has only one observation. The rearrangement uses TRBV6-5 and TRBJ2-3; 9 bases fit TRBD1. Germline V lookup: CDR1 MNHEY, CDR2 SVGAGI. This CDR3 contains 15 residues. The J segment lost 0 bases and the V segment lost 10 bases, leaving 8 bases of the junction unmatched. CDR3 in amino acids: CATGTGPTSTDTQYF. The CDR3 region has the DNA TGTGCCACAGGGACAGGGCCCACTAGCACAGATACGCAGTATTTT.

The chain carries TRBV2 and TRBJ1-4; no firm D call. This CDR3 has 12 amino acids. Germline V gives CDR1 SNHLY, CDR2 FYNNEI. The V and J ends lost 6 bases and 8 bases respectively, with 10 bases between them. The CDR3, as DNA: TGTGCCAGCAGGGAGGGAAAGGAAAAACTGTTTTTT. This gives the protein CASREGKEKLFF. The variable domain in full, completed from reference TRBV2 and TRBJ1-4, reads EPEVTQTPSHQVTQMGQEVILRCVPISNHLYFYWYRQILGQKVEFLVSFYNNEISEKSEIFDDQFSVERPDGSNFTLKIRSTKLEDSAMYFCASREGKEKLFFGSGTQLSVL.

The chain employs TRBV4-1 and TRBJ1-5; 7 bases agree with TRBD1. The CDR3 is made up of 15 amino acids. Germline lookup yields CDR1 MGHRA and CDR2 YSYEKL. J gave up 0 bases and V 2 bases, and 1 base lay outside the gene matches. Here the CDR3 reads CASSQRDSSNQPQHF. CDR3 DNA sequence: TGCGCCAGCAGCCAACGGGACAGTAGCAATCAGCCCCAGCATTTT.

The CDR3 DNA sequence: TGCAGTGCTAGTAGCGGTGGGGAGACCCAGTACTTC. Amino acid sequence: CSASSGGETQYF. The V call is TRBV20-1, the J call TRBJ2-5; D possibly corresponds to TRBD2 (6 bases). Between the trimmed V and J ends, which lost 3 bases and 5 bases, there was a span of 10 bases. Looked up from germline, CDR1 is DFQATT and CDR2 is SNEGSKA (reference sequence). The CDR3 runs 12 residues.

The CDR3 nucleotides are TGTGCCAGCAGCGTAGAAGGGACAGGGACGTTCACAGATACGCAGTATTTT. Protein: CASSVEGTGTFTDTQYF. V and J are TRBV9 and TRBJ2-3; 9 bases align to TRBD1. Germline CDR1 and CDR2: SGDLS and YYNGEE. Losses at the gene ends were 0 bases for V and 2 bases for J; bases not matched to a gene: 7. The CDR3 contains 17 residues.

This sequence joins TRBV30 and TRBJ1-1, with TRBD1 as a possible D gene (5 bases). This CDR3 spans 13 amino acids. CDR1 is GTSNPN, CDR2 SVGIG, per germline (reference sequence). The ends were cut back, 1 base at V and 3 bases at J, with 9 bases in the middle. CDR3 coding DNA: TGTGCCTGGAGTGATGGGGCCGACACTGAAGCTTTCTTT. Translating gives CAWSDGADTEAFF.

The J gene is TRBJ1-1, the V gene TRBV2; 7 nucleotides agree with TRBD1. The germline CDR1 and CDR2 sequences are SNHLY and FYNNEI. Unmatched junction bases numbered 6, after V lost 7 bases and J lost 1 base. The CDR3 sequence is 14 residues long. The CDR3 loop is CASNPRQGNTEAFF. The CDR3 DNA reads TGTGCCAGCAACCCCCGACAGGGGAACACTGAAGCTTTCTTT.

V usage is TRBV28 and J usage is TRBJ1-5, with a weak D call TRBD1 (5 bases). Trimming shortened V by 5 bases and J by 0 bases, and 11 bases separated the two germline ends. Germline V lookup: CDR1 MDHEN, CDR2 SYDVKM. CDR3 length equals 15 residues. CDR3 residues: CASSLPGGSNQPQHF. The CDR3 DNA sequence: TGTGCCAGCAGTCTACCGGGGGGTAGCAATCAGCCCCAGCATTTT.

The sample holds a few counts of this clone. The rearrangement links TRBV5-6 to TRBJ1-5; D gene ambiguous. This CDR3 has 12 residues. V gave up 4 bases and J gave up 6 bases, with 8 bases separating them. CDR1 is SGHDT, CDR2 YYEEEE, per germline. The CDR3 DNA reads as TGTGCCAGCAGCCCCCCCGGTCAGCCCCAGCATTTT. This translates into CASSPPGQPQHF.

This clone was counted only a few times. CDR3 loop: CASSERMYSQLFF. CDR3 nucleotides: TGTGCCAGCAGTGAACGCATGTACAGTCAACTGTTTTTT. This chain connects TRBV2 to TRBJ1-4; no firm D call. The germline V gene has CDR1 SNHLY and CDR2 FYNNEI. This CDR3 is built from 13 residues. Trimming shortened V by 2 bases and J by 12 bases, and 13 bases separated the two germline ends.

This chain uses TRBV12-3 or TRBV12-4 with TRBJ1-1, with 9 bases lining up with TRBD1. Unmatched junction bases numbered 7, after V lost 6 bases and J lost 14 bases. This CDR3 has 11 residues. CDR3: CASRDRGLRFF. As DNA, the CDR3 is TGTGCCAGCAGGGACAGGGGACTAAGGTTCTTT.

The CDR3 protein is CASSLPENSGIGELFF. The DNA for the CDR3 is TGTGCCAGCAGCCTTCCCGAGAATAGCGGGATAGGGGAGCTGTTTTTT. The rearrangement links TRBV5-4 to TRBJ2-2; 8 positions match TRBD2. CDR1 and CDR2 (germline): SGHNT, YYREEE (reference sequence). Unmatched junction bases numbered 13, after V lost 4 bases and J lost 8 bases. CDR3 length: 16 residues.

This clone was detected only a few times. This chain links TRBV12-3 or TRBV12-4 with TRBJ1-2, with TRBD1 identical over 7 bases. CDR3 length: 13 amino acids. Unmatched junction bases numbered 6, after V lost 5 bases and J lost 6 bases. CDR3 sequence: CASSPRQGHGYTF. In DNA form, the CDR3 reads TGTGCCAGCAGTCCGAGACAGGGCCATGGCTACACCTTC.

Turning to this clone: The identical CDR3 is also encoded by other nucleotide sequences in the sample. The J gene is TRBJ2-7, the V gene TRBV27; D might be TRBD1 (5 bases). The germline V gene has CDR1 MNHEY and CDR2 SMNVEV (reference sequence). The CDR3 length is 14 residues. V dropped 3 bases and J dropped 2 bases, with 11 bases sitting between them. The CDR3 protein is CASSFQGPTYEQYF. CDR3 DNA: TGTGCCAGCAGTTTTCAGGGCCCTACCTACGAGCAGTACTTC.

V is TRBV12-3 or TRBV12-4 and J is TRBJ2-3; D is uncertain. This CDR3 region has 12 residues. V was shortened by 6 bases and J by 2 bases, with 6 bases between the two germline ends. CDR3 loop: CASRTYTDTQYF. The CDR3 coding sequence is TGTGCCAGCAGGACATACACAGATACGCAGTATTTT.

The chain carries TRBV2 and TRBJ2-1, with 14 bases fitting TRBD2. Germline-derived CDR1 and CDR2 are SNHLY and FYNNEI. With 7 bases clipped from V and 6 bases from J, the junction kept 8 bases outside the gene matches. The CDR3 extends over 16 amino acids. CDR3 loop: CASIKTSGGGPNEQFF. DNA of the CDR3: TGTGCCAGCATAAAGACTAGCGGGGGGGGACCCAATGAGCAGTTCTTC.

The chain uses TRBV20-1 and TRBJ1-5; D not certain. From germline, CDR1 is DFQATT and CDR2 SNEGSKA (reference sequence). CDR3 length: 13 residues. V was clipped by 3 bases and J by 7 bases, with 13 bases between them. The CDR3 nucleotides read TGCAGTGCTAGTGTCACATCAGAACAGCCCCAGCATTTT. Amino acids: CSASVTSEQPQHF.

This clone appeared once. The gene calls are TRBV3-1 (or the pseudogene TRBV3-2) and TRBJ2-3; 13 bases are a match to TRBD2. In germline, CDR1 is LGHDT, CDR2 YNNKEL (reference sequence). CDR3 length equals 18 residues. Trimming removed 4 bases from V and 2 bases from J; junction bases left unmatched: 9. Written as DNA, the CDR3 is TGTGCCAGCAGCCGTACTAGCGGGGGGGGGTTTGACACAGATACGCAGTATTTT. Protein product: CASSRTSGGGFDTDTQYF.